This entry describes one T cell receptor (beta chain). Random hexamers were used to reverse transcribe roughly 0.5 to 1 ug of RNA. TCRdb used MiXCR to reprocess the immunoSEQ multiplex PCR reads, holding one entry per CDR3 protein. The sample records around 180,000 distinct CDR3 sequences, 95% being singletons. The data are from a study of CD8 T cells in Susac syndrome. Sequencing of TCR beta was undertaken in CD8+ and CD4+ T cells derived from blood. Isolation of CD8+ and CD4+ T cells was performed negatively, whereas enrichment of TEMRA cells was done by FACS. Sample: CD8+ T cells from PBMCs. This clonotype originated in a human donor with multiple sclerosis.

In DNA, the CDR3 is TGTGCCATCAGTGAGAAGTCCGGGACCCACCACGAGCAGTACTTC. Translated: CAISEKSGTHHEQYF. This rearrangement joins TRBV10-3 to TRBJ2-7, with D possibly called TRBD1 or TRBD2 (5 bases each). Germline CDR1 and CDR2: ENHRY and SYGVKD. The germline V and J ends were trimmed by 2 bases and 5 bases, with 16 bases remaining between them. The CDR3 extends over 15 amino acids.